This T cell receptor beta chain was documented in a study of early stage breast cancer tumors. V was clipped by 5 bases and J by 4 bases; unmatched bases: 6. This CDR3 is built from 15 residues. Germline CDR1 reads MNHEY; CDR2 reads SVGAGI. Measured with immunoSEQ multiplex PCR; TCRdb has only the in-frame clones, and not every one. The data show around 31,000 clones, roughly four fifths seen once. The receptor was derived from a person aged 30 to 39 with breast cancer. Sequenced sample: breast tumor tissue. The gene calls are TRBV6-5 and TRBJ2-1, with TRBD2 matching over 9 bases. CDR3 in DNA: TGTGCCAGCAGTCATACTAGCGGGCCTTACAATGAGCAGTTCTTC. It is translated as CASSHTSGPYNEQFF.